The T cell receptor (beta chain) under discussion was sequenced for a study of CD8 T cells in Susac syndrome. V lost 6 bases to trimming and J lost 7 bases, with 10 bases between them. Per germline, CDR1 MNHEY and CDR2 SVGEGT. This CDR3 contains 12 residues. Random-hexamer reverse transcription was applied to about 0.45 to 1 ug RNA. immunoSEQ multiplex PCR amplified TCR beta CDR3 across 54 Vbeta, 13 Jbeta. In TCRdb, the immunoSEQ multiplex PCR reads were re-called with MiXCR into one record per CDR3 protein. The data hold about 150,000 distinct CDR3 sequences, with about 96% observed a single time. The authors negatively isolated CD8+ and CD4+ T cells and FACS-enriched TEMRA cells.

The chain employs TRBV6-2 or TRBV6-3 and TRBJ2-1, with a possible D match to TRBD2 (5 bases). The receptor was isolated from a human donor with Susac syndrome. The specimen was CD4+ T cells from PBMCs. CDR3 sequence (DNA): TGTGCCAGCAGCGGCAGGAGGAATGAGCAGTTCTTC. It translates to CASSGRRNEQFF.